This T cell receptor (beta chain) is from a study of T cells after yellow fever vaccination. TCR cDNA was made by 5'RACE template switching, adding a universal primer site and UMIs. TCRdb redid the calling of the 5' RACE reads with MiXCR, one entry per CDR3 protein. Here the sample spans under 700,000 distinct CDR3 sequences, around 16% being singletons. The CDR3 consists of 14 residues. The ends were cut back, 1 base at V and 7 bases at J, with 14 bases in the middle. Germline assignment: CDR1 MGHRA and CDR2 YSYEKL. Findings and caveats of the study: Clones that expanded after primary vaccination mostly reappeared after the booster (roughly 95% CD4, 88% CD8). A small share of clonotypes appeared in both CD4 and CD8 compartments. Abundant clonotypes (contaminants from the bulk population) could be present in FACS-sorted repertoires.

Concerning this clonotype: The antigen remains undetermined.

The genes are TRBV4-1 and TRBJ2-7, with a tentative D call TRBD1 (6 bases). The input for sequencing was PBMCs, taken 5 days after the first yellow fever vaccination. The receptor was isolated from a man aged 18 to 30 who received the YFV17D yellow fever vaccine. CDR3 in amino acids: CASSQGIRGLEQYF. For the CDR3, the DNA is TGCGCCAGCAGCCAAGGAATCAGGGGTTTGGAGCAGTACTTC.